This record concerns one T cell receptor (beta chain) sequence. Its antigen is still unknown. The data stem from a study of identical twins. Study results and limitations: Recombination models fit unrelated individuals' TCR alpha sharing but underestimated twins'. Among out-of-frame alpha sequences shared by twins, low generation probability occurred in excess. Cord blood beta clonotypes present at high abundance carried fewer insertions; no such pattern appeared in memory repertoires.

MiXCR was run by TCRdb on the 5' RACE reads, yielding one entry per CDR3 protein. The table lists under 450,000 distinct CDR3 sequences, 15% to 20% of them singletons, with around 12% in the top ten. The J segment lost 9 bases and the V segment lost 1 base, leaving 1 base of the junction unmatched. The germline V gene encodes CDR1 SGHVS and CDR2 FNYEAQ. This CDR3 is built from 13 residues. The source material was naive T cells sorted from blood. The source of this sequence is a man aged 45-65 years in good health. The V gene is TRBV7-6, the J gene TRBJ2-3, with TRBD1 matching over 10 bases. The CDR3 sequence: CASSLGTGGTQYF. Written as DNA, the CDR3 is TGTGCCAGCAGCTTAGGGACAGGGGGGACGCAGTATTTT.